Listed below are T cell receptor beta chains from one sample, sequenced in a study of blood T cell repertoires in COVID-19. Sequenced by immunoSEQ multiplex PCR; TCRdb stores in-frame clones only, minus some. The sample holds roughly 290,000 clones, over 75% seen once. The source material was peripheral blood. The receptor set was obtained from a woman aged 55 to 70 with acute or convalescent COVID-19. CDR3s include the opening cysteine and the closing phenylalanine or tryptophan. Fields, in order: J gene, D gene, V gene, clone size, CDR3 DNA, CDR3 protein. The D gene is left open where the match is weak. Some rows have no size entry. The others give once, few or many, or a class for an expanded clone.

>TRBJ1-4|NA|TRBV3-1/TRBV3-2|NA
TGTGCCAGCAGCCCCGGGGGGGTAACTAATGAAAAACTGTTTTTT
CASSPGGVTNEKLFF
>TRBJ1-1|NA|TRBV5-5|NA
TGTGCCAGCATCCTCAGGGGCGGGAACACTGAAGCTTTCTTT
CASILRGGNTEAFF
>TRBJ2-5|TRBD2|TRBV5-4|NA
TGTGCCAGCAGCAGCGGGGGGGCCCGAGAGACCCAGTACTTC
CASSSGGARETQYF
>TRBJ2-1|NA|TRBV30|few
TGTGCCTCCAAAAGGGGGAATGAGCAGTTCTTC
CASKRGNEQFF
>TRBJ2-5|NA|TRBV2|NA
TGTGCCAGCAGTGGGACTGCTTCTCAGACCCAGTACTTC
CASSGTASQTQYF
>TRBJ2-7|TRBD1|TRBV6-4|NA
TGTGCCAGCAGTGCCTACAACACAGGGGGCGCAAAGAACGAGCAGTACTTC
CASSAYNTGGAKNEQYF
>TRBJ2-1|NA|TRBV6-5|NA
TGTGCCAGCAAAACAGATAGCTCCTACAATGAGCAGTTCTTC
CASKTDSSYNEQFF
>TRBJ1-4|NA|TRBV9|once
TGTGCCAGCAGCGGCGGCCCCGGGGGGTATGAAAAACTGTTTTTT
CASSGGPGGYEKLFF
>TRBJ1-5|NA|TRBV10-3|NA
TGTGCCATCAGTGACAGGGTAGATCAGCCCCAGCATTTT
CAISDRVDQPQHF
>TRBJ1-5|NA|TRBV2|NA
TGTGCCAGCAGCACAGGGAGCAATCAGCCCCAGCATTTT
CASSTGSNQPQHF
>TRBJ2-1|NA|TRBV28|once
TGTGCCAGCAGTTCGGGACTGTCCTCCTACAATGAGCAGTTCTTC
CASSSGLSSYNEQFF
>TRBJ1-2|NA|TRBV28|NA
TGTGCCAGCAGTTTATATTCAGGGTTATATGGCTACACCTTC
CASSLYSGLYGYTF
>TRBJ1-2|NA|TRBV3-1/TRBV3-2|NA
TGTGCCAGCAGCCATTGGGCAGGGTCAGACTATGGCTACACCTTC
CASSHWAGSDYGYTF
>TRBJ2-5|NA|TRBV3-1/TRBV3-2|NA
TGTGCCAGCAGCCAAGATTGGGGCAGGGGTAAGGGACAAGAGACCCAGTACTTC
CASSQDWGRGKGQETQYF
>TRBJ2-7|TRBD2|TRBV7-2|NA
TGTGCCAGCAGCTTAGTTGCGGGAGGCCCCTACGAGCAGTACTTC
CASSLVAGGPYEQYF
>TRBJ1-1|NA|TRBV9|NA
TGTGCCAGCAGCCCAATAGACAGACGCCCAAGAGAAGCTTTCTTT
CASSPIDRRPREAFF
>TRBJ2-5|TRBD2|TRBV19|NA
TGTGCCAGTAGTATGGTGTATCGGGGGGGCGGGAGAGAGACCCAGTACTTC
CASSMVYRGGGRETQYF
>TRBJ2-1|TRBD2|TRBV6-2/TRBV6-3|NA
TGTGCCAGCAGTTACCTAATCCTAGCGGGGGGACGTCACAATGAGCAGTTCTTC
CASSYLILAGGRHNEQFF
>TRBJ2-2|TRBD2|TRBV7-2|NA
TGTGCCAGCAGCTCGCGGGGGGGCTTCACCGGGGAGCTGTTTTTT
CASSSRGGFTGELFF
>TRBJ1-5|NA|TRBV3-1/TRBV3-2|NA
TGTGCCAGCAGCCAAGGAATCCCAGGGTCCGGTCAGCCCCAGCATTTT
CASSQGIPGSGQPQHF
>TRBJ2-7|NA|TRBV4-3|NA
TGCGCCAGCAGCCAAGATACCCCTCTTAGTCTCTCCTACGAGCAGTACTTC
CASSQDTPLSLSYEQYF
>TRBJ2-7|TRBD2|TRBV19|NA
TGTGCCAGTAGTATATACTTCGGGGGGACCTACGAGCAGTACTTC
CASSIYFGGTYEQYF
>TRBJ2-1|NA|TRBV18|NA
TGTGCCAGCTCACCAGCAGGGGTGATCACCTACAATGAGCAGTTCTTC
CASSPAGVITYNEQFF
>TRBJ2-1|TRBD2|TRBV27|NA
TGTGCCAGCAGTCCCTGGACTAGCGGGGACAATGAGCAGTTCTTC
CASSPWTSGDNEQFF
>TRBJ2-1|NA|TRBV7-2|NA
TGTGCCAGCAGCCCCCCGATGAGCGACAATGAGCAGTTCTTC
CASSPPMSDNEQFF
>TRBJ1-5|NA|TRBV18|NA
TGTGCCAGCTCACCATCAGGGTCGGATCAGCCCCAGCATTTT
CASSPSGSDQPQHF
>TRBJ2-7|TRBD2|TRBV5-1|NA
TGCGCCAGCAGCGGTAGCGGGAGGGCCTACGAGCAGTACTTC
CASSGSGRAYEQYF
>TRBJ1-3|TRBD1|TRBV4-2|NA
TGTGCCAGCAGCCAAGATGGGACAGGGGGGGCCTCTGGAAACACCATATATTTT
CASSQDGTGGASGNTIYF
>TRBJ2-7|NA|TRBV3-1/TRBV3-2|NA
TGTGCCAGCAGCCATCTCTCCTACGAGCAGTACTTC
CASSHLSYEQYF
>TRBJ1-2|NA|TRBV7-8|NA
TGTGCCAGCAGCTTAGCTCGGCAGGATCCTTCATTCTATGGCTACACCTTC
CASSLARQDPSFYGYTF
>TRBJ1-6|TRBD1|TRBV5-1|once
TGCGCCAGCAGCTTGGTACAGGGGGAGTATAATTCACCCCTCCACTTT
CASSLVQGEYNSPLHF
>TRBJ2-7|NA|TRBV13|NA
TGTGCCAGCAGCTTAGGCAGCGAGCAGTACTTC
CASSLGSEQYF
>TRBJ1-2|TRBD1|TRBV10-3|NA
TGTGCCATCAGTAACGACAGGGAGGGCTACACCTTC
CAISNDREGYTF
>TRBJ1-1|NA|TRBV5-4|NA
TGTGCCAGCAGGCCCACGAGCCCAAACACTGAAGCTTTCTTT
CASRPTSPNTEAFF
>TRBJ1-1|NA|TRBV12-3/TRBV12-4|few
TGTGCCAGCAGTTTACAGGGGAACACTGAAGCTTTCTTT
CASSLQGNTEAFF
>TRBJ1-3|NA|TRBV4-2|NA
TGTGCCAGCAGCCTCCAGGCAGTGGGCCTTGGAAACACCATATATTTT
CASSLQAVGLGNTIYF
>TRBJ1-6|TRBD1|TRBV3-1/TRBV3-2|few
TGTGCCAGCAGCCAACCGGGACAGGGGCATAATTCACCCCTCCACTTT
CASSQPGQGHNSPLHF
>TRBJ2-3|NA|TRBV9|NA
TGTGCCAGCAGCGTAGCGGCGGGCACAGATACGCAGTATTTT
CASSVAAGTDTQYF
>TRBJ2-7|TRBD2|TRBV14|NA
TGTGCCAGCAGCCAAGACTACGGGGGGGGCTACGAGCAGTACTTC
CASSQDYGGGYEQYF
>TRBJ1-1|TRBD1|TRBV3-1/TRBV3-2|NA
TGTGCCAGCAGGCTACAGGGGGCGACTGAAGCTTTCTTT
CASRLQGATEAFF
>TRBJ2-3|TRBD1|TRBV4-3|NA
TGCGCCAGCAGCCAAGGACCCCCGGGACAGGGGGCAGATACGCAGTATTTT
CASSQGPPGQGADTQYF